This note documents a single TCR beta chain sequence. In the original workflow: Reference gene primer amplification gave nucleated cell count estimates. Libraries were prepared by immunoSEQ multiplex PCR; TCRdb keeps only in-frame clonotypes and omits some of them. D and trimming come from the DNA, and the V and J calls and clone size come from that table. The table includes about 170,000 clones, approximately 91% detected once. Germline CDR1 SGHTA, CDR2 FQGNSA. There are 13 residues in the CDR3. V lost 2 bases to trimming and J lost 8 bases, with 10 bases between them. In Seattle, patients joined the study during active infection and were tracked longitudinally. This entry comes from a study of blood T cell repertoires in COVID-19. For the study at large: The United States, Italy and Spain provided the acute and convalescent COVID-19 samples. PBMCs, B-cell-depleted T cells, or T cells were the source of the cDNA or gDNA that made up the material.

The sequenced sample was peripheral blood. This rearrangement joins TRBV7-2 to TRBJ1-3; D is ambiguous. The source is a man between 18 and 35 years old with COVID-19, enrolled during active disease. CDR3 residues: CASSLTGVDTIYF. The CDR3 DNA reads TGTGCCAGCAGCTTAACCGGGGTGGACACCATATATTTT.